What follows is one TCR beta chain and its context. Other DNA sequences of this sample code for an identical CDR3. In the original processing: Quantification of nucleated cells was approximated via reference gene primer amplification. The table came from immunoSEQ multiplex PCR; TCRdb's copy has only in-frame clones and leaves some out. V and J calls plus clone size are reproduced from that table; the DNA served to infer D and trimming. The table shows 200,000 to 250,000 clones, with about nine tenths occurring only once. This sample stems from a study of blood T cell repertoires in COVID-19. Looking at the study overall: COVID-19 samples, acute and convalescent, were from the United States, Italy and Spain. Nucleic acid was either cDNA or gDNA, and it came from T cells, B-cell-depleted T cells, or PBMCs.

Germline-derived CDR1 and CDR2 are KGHSH and LQKENI. V gave up 1 base and J gave up 4 bases, with 7 bases separating them. This CDR3 contains 13 residues. The chain uses TRBV18 and TRBJ2-5; the D gene is possibly TRBD2 (5 bases). The clonotype was recovered from a man aged 30-40 years who had recovered from COVID-19. Sequencing was carried out using peripheral blood. CDR3: CASSPQGGETQYF. The CDR3, as DNA: TGTGCCAGCTCACCACAAGGAGGAGAGACCCAGTACTTC. The full variable domain, rest sourced from reference TRBV18 and TRBJ2-5, is NAGVMQNPRHLVRRRGQEARLRCSPMKGHSHVYWYRQLPEEGLKFMVYLQKENIIDESGMPKERFSAEFPKEGPSILRIQQVVRGDSAAYFCASSPQGGETQYFGPGTRLLVL.